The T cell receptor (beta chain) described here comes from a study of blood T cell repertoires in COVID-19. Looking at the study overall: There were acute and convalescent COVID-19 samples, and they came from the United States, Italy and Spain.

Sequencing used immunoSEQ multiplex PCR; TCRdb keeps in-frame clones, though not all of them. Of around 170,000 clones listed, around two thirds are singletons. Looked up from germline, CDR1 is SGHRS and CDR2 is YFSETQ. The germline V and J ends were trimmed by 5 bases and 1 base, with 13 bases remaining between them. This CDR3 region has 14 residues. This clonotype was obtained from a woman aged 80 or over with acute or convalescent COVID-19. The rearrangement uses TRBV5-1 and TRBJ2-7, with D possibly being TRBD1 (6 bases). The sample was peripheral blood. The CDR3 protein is CASRYEGVSYEQYF. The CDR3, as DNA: TGCGCCAGCAGATATGAGGGGGTTTCCTACGAGCAGTACTTC. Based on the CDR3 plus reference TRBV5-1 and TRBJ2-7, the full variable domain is KAGVTQTPRYLIKTRGQQVTLSCSPISGHRSVSWYQQTPGQGLQFLFEYFSETQRNKGNFPGRFSGRQFSNSRSEMNVSTLELGDSALYLCASRYEGVSYEQYFGPGTRLTVT.